These T cell receptor beta chains were read from a single sample in a study of control samples from healthy donors and cancer patients. The repertoire was sequenced with immunoSEQ multiplex PCR; TCRdb's copy has only in-frame clones and lacks some. The data show around 100,000 clones, roughly nine tenths seen once. Sequencing input: blood. The receptors stem from a woman in her forties or fifties in good health. Both conserved end residues are part of each CDR3. A D gene is named only where the DNA matches it firmly. Clone size is not always given. Where it is, it says once, few, many or a class for expanded clones.

.	18	TRBD2	TRBV4-3	TRBJ2-2	TGCGCCAGCAGCTTCCGACTAGCGGGAGGGCCGAACACCGGGGAGCTGTTTTTT	CASSFRLAGGPNTGELFF
once	14	TRBD2	TRBV6-2/TRBV6-3	TRBJ2-1	TGTGCCAGCAGCAATAGCGGGGGGGTCAATGAGCAGTTCTTC	CASSNSGGVNEQFF
.	15	.	TRBV10-2	TRBJ2-1	TGCGCCAGCAGAGTAGACAGACCCCCCTACAATGAGCAGTTCTTC	CASRVDRPPYNEQFF
.	16	TRBD1	TRBV6-2/TRBV6-3	TRBJ1-4	TGTGCCAGCAGCCGGACAGGGGGATTGTTTAATGAAAAACTGTTTTTT	CASSRTGGLFNEKLFF
few	15	.	TRBV30	TRBJ2-6	TGTGCCTGGAGTGTCGGGGGATCTGGGGCCAACGTCCTGACTTTC	CAWSVGGSGANVLTF
.	13	.	TRBV7-7	TRBJ2-7	TGTGCCAGCAGCCCGCGGCGGGGAAGCGAGCAGTACTTC	CASSPRRGSEQYF
.	15	.	TRBV6-4	TRBJ2-1	TGTGCCAGCAGTGTTGAAACAGGATCCTACAATGAGCAGTTCTTC	CASSVETGSYNEQFF
.	12	.	TRBV29-1	TRBJ2-3	TGCAGCGTTGACCCTAGCACAGATACGCAGTATTTT	CSVDPSTDTQYF
.	18	.	TRBV7-8	TRBJ1-5	TGTGCCAGCAGCTTTTCCCAAGGGCCAGGCGGGAAAAATCAGCCCCAGCATTTT	CASSFSQGPGGKNQPQHF
.	16	.	TRBV4-1	TRBJ1-2	TGCGCCAGCAGCCAAGAGCGACAAGACGTCATTGATGGCTACACCTTC	CASSQERQDVIDGYTF
few	14	TRBD1	TRBV5-4	TRBJ2-7	TGTGCCAGCAGCTCCCGGGACAGGGGGCGCGAGCAGTACTTC	CASSSRDRGREQYF
.	12	.	TRBV5-1	TRBJ2-7	TGCGCCAGCAGCCTGGACAGATACGAGCAGTACTTC	CASSLDRYEQYF
.	18	.	TRBV5-1	TRBJ2-3	TGCGCCAGCAGCTTGGGCAGTTTCGGGGGAGGGGGCGCAGATACGCAGTATTTT	CASSLGSFGGGGADTQYF
.	14	.	TRBV18	TRBJ2-1	TGTGCCAGCTCGCAGGTCTATTCCTACAATGAGCAGTTCTTC	CASSQVYSYNEQFF
once	15	.	TRBV15	TRBJ1-4	TGTGCCACCAGCAGAGAGGGGACGGCTAATGAAAAACTGTTTTTT	CATSREGTANEKLFF
.	12	.	TRBV24-1	TRBJ1-2	TGTGCCACCAGTGATTTGAGGGACGACTACACCTTC	CATSDLRDDYTF
.	15	TRBD2	TRBV7-2	TRBJ2-1	TGTGCCAGCGGATCCCTGGCCGGGCTAGCGGGTGAGCAGTTCTTC	CASGSLAGLAGEQFF
.	16	TRBD2	TRBV27	TRBJ2-5	TGTGCCAGCAGTCTTACAAGCGGGAGGGTTACAGAGACCCAGTACTTC	CASSLTSGRVTETQYF
.	11	.	TRBV27	TRBJ1-1	TGTGCCAGCAGTTCGGGATCAGAAGCTTTCTTT	CASSSGSEAFF
.	16	.	TRBV5-6	TRBJ1-5	TGTGCCAGCAGCTTATGGACCGCGGCATGGGTTCAGCCCCAGCATTTT	CASSLWTAAWVQPQHF
.	14	.	TRBV29-1	TRBJ2-7	TGCAGCGTTTGGGGCCCTAGTTCCTCCTACGAGCAGTACTTC	CSVWGPSSSYEQYF
.	13	.	TRBV6-5	TRBJ1-1	TGTGCCAGCAGTTACGTAGGGGACACTGAAGCTTTCTTT	CASSYVGDTEAFF
few	13	.	TRBV7-3	TRBJ2-1	TGTGCCAGCAGCCTGGACAGGGAGGGCGAGCAGTTCTTC	CASSLDREGEQFF
.	13	TRBD1	TRBV2	TRBJ1-1	TGTGCCAGCAGTTCAGGGGGGGACACTGAAGCTTTCTTT	CASSSGGDTEAFF
.	14	.	TRBV7-9	TRBJ1-4	TGTGCCAGCAGCCTTAGACAGGCGAGTGAAAAACTGTTTTTT	CASSLRQASEKLFF
.	17	.	TRBV28	TRBJ1-6	TGTGCCAGCAGTTTAATAACAGGGCTCTCCTATAATTCACCCCTCCACTTT	CASSLITGLSYNSPLHF
.	13	.	TRBV9	TRBJ1-1	TGTGCCAGCAGCGTAATAGGGAACACTGAAGCTTTCTTT	CASSVIGNTEAFF
.	13	.	TRBV29-1	TRBJ2-6	TGCAGCGTGAGAATCTCTGGGGCCAACGTCCTGACTTTC	CSVRISGANVLTF
.	13	.	TRBV2	TRBJ1-5	TGTGCCAGCAGTGTTATCAGGGAACAGCCCCAGCATTTT	CASSVIREQPQHF
.	14	.	TRBV27	TRBJ2-7	TGTGCCAGCAGTTGGGGCGTCGGCTCCTACGAGCAGTACTTC	CASSWGVGSYEQYF
.	15	.	TRBV25-1	TRBJ1-1	TGTGCCAGCAGTGAGATAGAGGGGCCTAACACTGAAGCTTTCTTT	CASSEIEGPNTEAFF
once	15	.	TRBV7-2	TRBJ1-2	TGTGCCAGCAGCTCGCGTGACGGGGCTTGGAGAGGCTACACCTTC	CASSSRDGAWRGYTF
once	17	.	TRBV18	TRBJ2-1	TGTGCCAGCTCACAGGTGGGATCTACGATAACCTACAATGAGCAGTTCTTC	CASSQVGSTITYNEQFF
.	17	TRBD2	TRBV5-6	TRBJ2-5	TGTGCCAGCAGCTCCGTCTTGACTAGCGGGCTAGCAGGTGCCCAGTACTTC	CASSSVLTSGLAGAQYF
.	17	TRBD2	TRBV2	TRBJ2-1	TGTGCCAGCAGCGAGCTATTGGGGGGGACGAGTAGGAATGAGCAGTTCTTC	CASSELLGGTSRNEQFF
.	18	.	TRBV11-2	TRBJ1-6	TGTGCCAGCAGCTTGACCCTAGCCACCGGGACCGTAGCCTCACCCCTCCACTTT	CASSLTLATGTVASPLHF
.	13	.	TRBV3-1/TRBV3-2	TRBJ1-2	TGTGCCAGCAGCCAAGCCCGGTCCGCTGGCTACACCTTC	CASSQARSAGYTF
.	14	.	TRBV5-6	TRBJ1-1	TGTGCCAGCAGGCCGGATAGGAGGACCACTGAAGCTTTCTTT	CASRPDRRTTEAFF
.	16	TRBD1	TRBV18	TRBJ2-3	TGTGCCAGCTCACCACCGGACAGGGGGCATAGAGATACGCAGTATTTT	CASSPPDRGHRDTQYF
.	13	TRBD2	TRBV3-1/TRBV3-2	TRBJ2-1	TGTGCCAGCAGCCCCCGGGGCTCGGGGGGGCAGTTCTTC	CASSPRGSGGQFF
.	14	.	TRBV29-1	TRBJ2-4	TGCAGCGTTAGTTTTGGTAGCAGAAAAAACATTCAGTACTTC	CSVSFGSRKNIQYF
.	14	TRBD2	TRBV7-9	TRBJ2-1	TGTGCCAGCAGCCTTAGCGGGGGGGAAAATGAGCAGTTCTTC	CASSLSGGENEQFF
.	16	.	TRBV7-6	TRBJ1-1	TGTGCCAGCAGCTTATTCGGGGGAGAAGTGAACACTGAAGCTTTCTTT	CASSLFGGEVNTEAFF
.	14	.	TRBV14	TRBJ2-1	TGTGCCAGCAGCCTCATGCCTTGGGCCAATGAGCAGTTCTTC	CASSLMPWANEQFF
.	17	TRBD2	TRBV7-9	TRBJ2-1	TGTGCCAGCAGCTTAGTTGCGGGGGGGCCCCTTTACAATGAGCAGTTCTTC	CASSLVAGGPLYNEQFF
.	17	.	TRBV19	TRBJ1-5	TGTGCCAGTAGCCAAACCGGGACCAGTATGGGAAGTCAGCCCCAGCATTTT	CASSQTGTSMGSQPQHF
.	16	TRBD2	TRBV6-1	TRBJ2-3	TGTGCCAGCAGTGAAGGTAGCGGGGGGGCCGAGGATACGCAGTATTTT	CASSEGSGGAEDTQYF
.	16	TRBD2	TRBV9	TRBJ2-7	TGTGCCAGCAGCGTAGCAGCGAGCGGGGGGTCCTACGAGCAGTACTTC	CASSVAASGGSYEQYF
.	14	.	TRBV13	TRBJ1-4	TGTGCCAGCAGCCCCGGGGTAACTAATGAAAAACTGTTTTTT	CASSPGVTNEKLFF
.	15	TRBD2	TRBV7-8	TRBJ2-5	TGTGCCAGCAGCCTCCCAGCGGGGGTGGGTGAGACCCAGTACTTC	CASSLPAGVGETQYF
.	13	.	TRBV12-3/TRBV12-4	TRBJ1-2	TGTGCCAGCAGTTTACCGAAGTACTATGGCTACACCTTC	CASSLPKYYGYTF
.	17	.	TRBV11-2	TRBJ1-1	TGTGCCAGCAGCAGAGAACCCCATTGGGGGGGCGCGACTGAAGCTTTCTTT	CASSREPHWGGATEAFF